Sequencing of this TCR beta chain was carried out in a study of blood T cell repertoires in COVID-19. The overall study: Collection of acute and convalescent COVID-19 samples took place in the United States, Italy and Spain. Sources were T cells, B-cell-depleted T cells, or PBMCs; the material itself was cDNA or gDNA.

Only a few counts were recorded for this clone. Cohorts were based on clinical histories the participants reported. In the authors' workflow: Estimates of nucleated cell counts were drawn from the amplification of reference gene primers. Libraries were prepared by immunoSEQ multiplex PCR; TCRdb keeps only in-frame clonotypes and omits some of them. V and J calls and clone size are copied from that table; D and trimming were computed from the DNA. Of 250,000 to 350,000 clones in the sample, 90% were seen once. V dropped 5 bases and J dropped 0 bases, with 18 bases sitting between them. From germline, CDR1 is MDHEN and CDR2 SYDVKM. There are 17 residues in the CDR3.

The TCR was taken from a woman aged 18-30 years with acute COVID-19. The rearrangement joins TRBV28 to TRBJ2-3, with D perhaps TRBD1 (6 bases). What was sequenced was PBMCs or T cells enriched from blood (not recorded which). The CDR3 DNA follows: TGTGCCAGCAGTGTCCTCTCAGGGGTTACTAGCACAGATACGCAGTATTTT. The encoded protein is CASSVLSGVTSTDTQYF.